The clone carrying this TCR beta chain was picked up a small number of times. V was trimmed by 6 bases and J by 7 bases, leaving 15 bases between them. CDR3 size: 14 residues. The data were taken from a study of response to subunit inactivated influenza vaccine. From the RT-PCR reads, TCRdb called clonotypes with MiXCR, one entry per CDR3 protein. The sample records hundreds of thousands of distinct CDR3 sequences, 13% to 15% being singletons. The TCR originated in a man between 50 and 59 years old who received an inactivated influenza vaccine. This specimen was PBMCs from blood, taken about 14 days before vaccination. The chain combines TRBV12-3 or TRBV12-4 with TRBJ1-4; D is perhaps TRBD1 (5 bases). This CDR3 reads CASSPPGSSEKLFF. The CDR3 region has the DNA TGTGCCAGCAGCCCACCAGGGAGCAGTGAAAAACTGTTTTTT.